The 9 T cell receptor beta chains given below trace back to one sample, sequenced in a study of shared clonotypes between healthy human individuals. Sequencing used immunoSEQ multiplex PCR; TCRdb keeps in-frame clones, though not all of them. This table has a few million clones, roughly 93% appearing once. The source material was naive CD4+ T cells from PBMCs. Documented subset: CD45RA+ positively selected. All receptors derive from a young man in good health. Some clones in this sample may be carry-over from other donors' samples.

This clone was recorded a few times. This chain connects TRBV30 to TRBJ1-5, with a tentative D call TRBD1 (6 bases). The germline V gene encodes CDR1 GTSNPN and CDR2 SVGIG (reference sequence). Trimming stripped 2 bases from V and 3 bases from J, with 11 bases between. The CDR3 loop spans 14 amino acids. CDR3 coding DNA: TGTGCCTGGAGTTGGGACAACTCCAATCAGCCCCAGCATTTT. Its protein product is CAWSWDNSNQPQHF.

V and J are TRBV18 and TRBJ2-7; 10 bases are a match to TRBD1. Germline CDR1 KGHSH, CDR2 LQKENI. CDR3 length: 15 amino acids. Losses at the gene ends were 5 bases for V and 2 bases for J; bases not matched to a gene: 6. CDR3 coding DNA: TGTGCCAGCTCAGAGCCGGGACAGGGGACCTACGAGCAGTACTTC. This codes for CASSEPGQGTYEQYF. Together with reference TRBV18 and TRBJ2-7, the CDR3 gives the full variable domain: NAGVMQNPRHLVRRRGQEARLRCSPMKGHSHVYWYRQLPEEGLKFMVYLQKENIIDESGMPKERFSAEFPKEGPSILRIQQVVRGDSAAYFCASSEPGQGTYEQYFGPGTRLTVT.

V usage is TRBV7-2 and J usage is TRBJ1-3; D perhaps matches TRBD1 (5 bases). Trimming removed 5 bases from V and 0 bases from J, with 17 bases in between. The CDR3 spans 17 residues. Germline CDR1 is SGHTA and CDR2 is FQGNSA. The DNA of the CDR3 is TGTGCCAGCAGCGCAGCCTCCGGGGGGAACTCTGGAAACACCATATATTTT. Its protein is CASSAASGGNSGNTIYF.

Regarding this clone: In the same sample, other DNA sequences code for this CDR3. CDR3 in DNA: TGTGCCAGCAGCTTACGGGGAAACTATGGCTACACCTTC. Translated, it gives CASSLRGNYGYTF. The V and J genes are TRBV7-2 and TRBJ1-2; D gene uncertain. Germline-derived CDR1 and CDR2 are SGHTA and FQGNSA. This CDR3 region has 13 residues. Deletions cut 2 bases from V and 2 bases from J, with 6 bases between.

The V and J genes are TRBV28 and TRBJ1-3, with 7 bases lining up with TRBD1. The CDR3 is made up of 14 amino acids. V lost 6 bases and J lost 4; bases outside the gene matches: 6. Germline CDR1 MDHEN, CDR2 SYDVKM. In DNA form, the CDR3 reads TGTGCCAGCAGCCAGGACAGGCTGGGAAACACCATATATTTT. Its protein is CASSQDRLGNTIYF.

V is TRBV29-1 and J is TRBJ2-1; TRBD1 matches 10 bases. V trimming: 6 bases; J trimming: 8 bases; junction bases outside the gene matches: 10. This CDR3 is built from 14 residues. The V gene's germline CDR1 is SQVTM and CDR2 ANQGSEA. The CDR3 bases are TGCAGCGTGTATCGGGACAGGGGTCGGTATGAGCAGTTCTTC. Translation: CSVYRDRGRYEQFF.

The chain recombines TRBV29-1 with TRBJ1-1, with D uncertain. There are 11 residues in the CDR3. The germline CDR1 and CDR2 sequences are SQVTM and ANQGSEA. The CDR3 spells CTSTTNTEAFF. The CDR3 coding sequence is TGCACGTCCACCACGAACACTGAAGCTTTCTTT.

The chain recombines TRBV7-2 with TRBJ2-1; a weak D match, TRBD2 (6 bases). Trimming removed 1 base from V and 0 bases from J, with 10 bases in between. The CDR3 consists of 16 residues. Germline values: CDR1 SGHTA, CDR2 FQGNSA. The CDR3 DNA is TGTGCCAGCAGCTTAGTTGGGACTGACTCCTACAATGAGCAGTTCTTC. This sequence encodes CASSLVGTDSYNEQFF.

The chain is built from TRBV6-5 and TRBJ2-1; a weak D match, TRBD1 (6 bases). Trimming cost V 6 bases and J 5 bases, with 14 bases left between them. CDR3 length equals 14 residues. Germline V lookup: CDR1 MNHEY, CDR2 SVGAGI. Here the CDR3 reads CASSQTGSNNEQFF. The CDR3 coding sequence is TGTGCCAGCAGCCAAACAGGGTCTAACAATGAGCAGTTCTTC.